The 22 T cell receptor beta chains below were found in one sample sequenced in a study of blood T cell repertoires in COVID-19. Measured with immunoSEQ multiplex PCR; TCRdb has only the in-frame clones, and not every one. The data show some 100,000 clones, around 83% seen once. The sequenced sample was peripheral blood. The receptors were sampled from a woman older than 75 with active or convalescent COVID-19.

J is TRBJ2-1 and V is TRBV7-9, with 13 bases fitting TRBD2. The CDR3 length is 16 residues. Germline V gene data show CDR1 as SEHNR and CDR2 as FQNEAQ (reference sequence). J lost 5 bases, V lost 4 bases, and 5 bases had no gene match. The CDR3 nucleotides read TGTGCCAGCAGCTCACGACTAGCGGGAGGCCACAATGAGCAGTTCTTC. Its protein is CASSSRLAGGHNEQFF.

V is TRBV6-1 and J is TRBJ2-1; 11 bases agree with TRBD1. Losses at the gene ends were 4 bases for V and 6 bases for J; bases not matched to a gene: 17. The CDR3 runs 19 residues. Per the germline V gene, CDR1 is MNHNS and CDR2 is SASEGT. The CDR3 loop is CASSVPGQGVPMFTNEQFF. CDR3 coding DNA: TGTGCCAGCAGTGTACCGGGACAGGGGGTTCCGATGTTTACCAATGAGCAGTTCTTC.

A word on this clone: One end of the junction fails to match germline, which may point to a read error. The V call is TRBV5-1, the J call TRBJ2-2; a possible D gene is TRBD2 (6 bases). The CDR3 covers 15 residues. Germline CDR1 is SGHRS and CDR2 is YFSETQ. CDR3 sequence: CASSLVQIYTGGLFF. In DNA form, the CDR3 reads TGCGCCAGCAGCTTGGTTCAGATTTATACCGGGGGGCTGTTTTTT. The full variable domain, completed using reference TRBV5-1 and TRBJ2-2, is KAGVTQTPRYLIKTRGQQVTLSCSPISGHRSVSWYQQTPGQGLQFLFEYFSETQRNKGNFPGRFSGRQFSNSRSEMNVSTLELGDSALYLCASSLVQIYTGGLFFGEGSRLTVL.

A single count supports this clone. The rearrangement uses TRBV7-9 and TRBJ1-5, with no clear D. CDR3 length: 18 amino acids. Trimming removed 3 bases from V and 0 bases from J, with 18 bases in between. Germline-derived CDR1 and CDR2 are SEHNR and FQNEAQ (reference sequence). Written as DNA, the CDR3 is TGTGCCAGCAGCTTCTGGCCTCCCGCGGCGGGTAGCAATCAGCCCCAGCATTTT. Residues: CASSFWPPAAGSNQPQHF.

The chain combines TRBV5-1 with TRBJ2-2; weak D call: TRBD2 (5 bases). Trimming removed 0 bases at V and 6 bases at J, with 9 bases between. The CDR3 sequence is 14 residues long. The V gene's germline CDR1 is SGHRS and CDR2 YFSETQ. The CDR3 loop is CASSLGGNPGELFF. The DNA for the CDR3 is TGCGCCAGCAGCTTGGGAGGGAATCCCGGGGAGCTGTTTTTT. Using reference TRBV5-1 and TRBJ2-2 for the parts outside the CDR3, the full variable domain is KAGVTQTPRYLIKTRGQQVTLSCSPISGHRSVSWYQQTPGQGLQFLFEYFSETQRNKGNFPGRFSGRQFSNSRSEMNVSTLELGDSALYLCASSLGGNPGELFFGEGSRLTVL.

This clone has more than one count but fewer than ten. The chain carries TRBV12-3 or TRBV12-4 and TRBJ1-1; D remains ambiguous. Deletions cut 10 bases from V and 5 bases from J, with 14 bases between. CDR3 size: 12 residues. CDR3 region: CANRGFWTEAFF. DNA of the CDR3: TGTGCCAACCGGGGATTTTGGACTGAAGCTTTCTTT.

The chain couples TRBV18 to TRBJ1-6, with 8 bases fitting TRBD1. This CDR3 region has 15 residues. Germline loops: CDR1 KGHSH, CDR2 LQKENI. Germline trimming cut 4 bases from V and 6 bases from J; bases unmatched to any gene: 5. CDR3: CASSLQGARNSPLHF. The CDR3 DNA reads TGTGCCAGCTCACTGCAGGGGGCACGTAATTCACCCCTCCACTTT. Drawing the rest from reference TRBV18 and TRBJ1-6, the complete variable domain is NAGVMQNPRHLVRRRGQEARLRCSPMKGHSHVYWYRQLPEEGLKFMVYLQKENIIDESGMPKERFSAEFPKEGPSILRIQQVVRGDSAAYFCASSLQGARNSPLHFGNGTRLTVT.

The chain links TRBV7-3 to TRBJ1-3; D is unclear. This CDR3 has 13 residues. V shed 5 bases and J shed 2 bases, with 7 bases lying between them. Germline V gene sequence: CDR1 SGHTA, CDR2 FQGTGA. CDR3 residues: CASSLLPGNTIYF. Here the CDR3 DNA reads TGTGCCAGCAGCCTCCTCCCTGGAAACACCATATATTTT.

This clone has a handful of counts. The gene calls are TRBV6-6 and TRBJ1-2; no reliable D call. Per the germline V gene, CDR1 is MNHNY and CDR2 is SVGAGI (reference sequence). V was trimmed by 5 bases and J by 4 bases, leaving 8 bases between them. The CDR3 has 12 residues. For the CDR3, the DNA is TGTGCCAGCAGTCTAGTCGCCTATGGCTACACCTTC. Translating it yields CASSLVAYGYTF.

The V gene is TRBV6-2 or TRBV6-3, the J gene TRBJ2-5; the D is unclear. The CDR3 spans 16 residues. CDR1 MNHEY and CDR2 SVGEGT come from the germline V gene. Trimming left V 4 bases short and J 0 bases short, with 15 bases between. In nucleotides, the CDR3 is TGTGCCAGCAGTTCCCGGGTGTCCTTGTACCAAGAGACCCAGTACTTC. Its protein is CASSSRVSLYQETQYF.

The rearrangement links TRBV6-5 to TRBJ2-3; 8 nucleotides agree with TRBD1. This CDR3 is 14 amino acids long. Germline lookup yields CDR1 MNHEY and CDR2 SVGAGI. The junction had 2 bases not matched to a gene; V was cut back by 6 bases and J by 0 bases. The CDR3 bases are TGTGCCAGCAGGTGGGACAGGAGCACAGATACGCAGTATTTT. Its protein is CASRWDRSTDTQYF.

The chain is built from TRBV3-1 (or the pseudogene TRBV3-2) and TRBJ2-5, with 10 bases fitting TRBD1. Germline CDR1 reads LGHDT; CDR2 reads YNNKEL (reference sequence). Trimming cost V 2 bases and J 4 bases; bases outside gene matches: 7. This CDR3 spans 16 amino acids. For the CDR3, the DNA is TGTGCCAGCAGCCAAACTGCCGGGACAGGGGCAGAGACCCAGTACTTC. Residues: CASSQTAGTGAETQYF.

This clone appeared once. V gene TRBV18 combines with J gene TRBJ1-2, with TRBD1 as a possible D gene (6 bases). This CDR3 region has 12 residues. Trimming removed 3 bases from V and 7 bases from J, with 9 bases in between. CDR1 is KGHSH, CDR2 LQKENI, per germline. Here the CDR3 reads CASSPDSPGYTF. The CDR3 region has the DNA TGTGCCAGCTCACCGGACAGCCCTGGCTACACCTTC.

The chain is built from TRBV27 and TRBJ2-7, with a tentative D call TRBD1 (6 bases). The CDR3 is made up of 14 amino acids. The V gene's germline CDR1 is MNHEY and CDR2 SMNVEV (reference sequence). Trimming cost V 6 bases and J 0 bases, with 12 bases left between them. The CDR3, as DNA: TGTGCCAGCAGAAGACAGGTCACCTCCTACGAGCAGTACTTC. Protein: CASRRQVTSYEQYF.

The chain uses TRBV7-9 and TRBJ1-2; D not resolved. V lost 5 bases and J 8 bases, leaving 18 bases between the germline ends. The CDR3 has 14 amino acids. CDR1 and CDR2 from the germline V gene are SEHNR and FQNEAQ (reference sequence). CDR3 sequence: CASSPREHSGGYTF. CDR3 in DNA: TGTGCCAGCAGCCCGCGGGAGCACTCCGGGGGCTACACCTTC.

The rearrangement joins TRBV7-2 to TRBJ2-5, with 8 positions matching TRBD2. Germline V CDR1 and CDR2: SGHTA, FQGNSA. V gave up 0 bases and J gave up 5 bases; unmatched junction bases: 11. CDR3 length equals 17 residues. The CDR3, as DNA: TGTGCCAGCAGCTTAGCCTCCGGGAGGGCCCTCGAGGAGACCCAGTACTTC. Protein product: CASSLASGRALEETQYF.

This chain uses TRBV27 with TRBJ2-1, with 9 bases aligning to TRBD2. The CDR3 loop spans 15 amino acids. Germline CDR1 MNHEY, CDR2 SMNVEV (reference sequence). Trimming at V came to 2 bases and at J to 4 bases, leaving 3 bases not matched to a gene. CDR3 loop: CASSLIAGAYNEQFF. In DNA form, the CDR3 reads TGTGCCAGCAGTTTAATAGCGGGAGCGTACAATGAGCAGTTCTTC.

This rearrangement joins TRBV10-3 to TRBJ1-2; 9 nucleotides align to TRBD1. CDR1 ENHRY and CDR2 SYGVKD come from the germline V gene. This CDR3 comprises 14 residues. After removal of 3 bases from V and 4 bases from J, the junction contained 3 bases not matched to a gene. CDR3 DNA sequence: TGTGCCATCAGTGACGGACAGGGGAGCTATGGCTACACCTTC. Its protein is CAISDGQGSYGYTF.

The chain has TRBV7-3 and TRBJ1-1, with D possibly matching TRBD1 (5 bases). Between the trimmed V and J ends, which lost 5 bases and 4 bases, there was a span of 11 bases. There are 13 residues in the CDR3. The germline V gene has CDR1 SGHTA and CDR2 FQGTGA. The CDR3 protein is CASSTQGGTEAFF. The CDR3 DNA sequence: TGTGCCAGCAGCACCCAGGGTGGCACTGAAGCTTTCTTT. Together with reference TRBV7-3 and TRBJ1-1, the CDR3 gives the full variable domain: GAGVSQTPSNKVTEKGKYVELRCDPISGHTALYWYRQSLGQGPEFLIYFQGTGAADDSGLPNDRFFAVRPEGSVSTLKIQRTERGDSAVYLCASSTQGGTEAFFGQGTRLTVV.

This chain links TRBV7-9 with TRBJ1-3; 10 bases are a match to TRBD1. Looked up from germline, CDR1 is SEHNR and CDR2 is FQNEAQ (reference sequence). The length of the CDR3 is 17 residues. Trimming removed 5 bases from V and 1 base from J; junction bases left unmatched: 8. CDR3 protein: CASSPLGQGESGNTIYF. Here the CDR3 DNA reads TGTGCCAGCAGCCCTCTAGGACAGGGGGAATCTGGAAACACCATATATTTT.

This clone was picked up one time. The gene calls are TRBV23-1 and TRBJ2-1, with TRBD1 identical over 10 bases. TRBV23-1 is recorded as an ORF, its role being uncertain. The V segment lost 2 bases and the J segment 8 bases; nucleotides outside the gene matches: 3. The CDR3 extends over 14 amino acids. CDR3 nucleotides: TGCGCCAGCAGTCAAAGGGACAGGGGCGATGAGCAGTTCTTC. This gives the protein CASSQRDRGDEQFF.

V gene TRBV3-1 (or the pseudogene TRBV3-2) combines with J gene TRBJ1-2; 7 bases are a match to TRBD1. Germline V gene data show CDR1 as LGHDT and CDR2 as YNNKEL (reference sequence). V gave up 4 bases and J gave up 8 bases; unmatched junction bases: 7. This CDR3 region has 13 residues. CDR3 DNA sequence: TGTGCCAGCAGCCGGACAGGATTAATGGGCTACACCTTC. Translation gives CASSRTGLMGYTF.